The source of this TCR beta chain is a study of cytomegalovirus exposure and HLA in healthy donors. Study-level findings and limits: Among TCR beta chains of equal frequency, HLA-associated ones were more clonally expanded in a later analysis.

Concerning this clone itself: Its antigen is unknown.

Vbeta (60) and Jbeta (13) primers were used in the PCR. Source study methods: Later reanalysis found around 74 million unique TCR beta chains, around 10 million of them shared. Data came from immunoSEQ multiplex PCR; TCRdb stores just in-frame clones and leaves some out. V, J and clone size are those of that table, while D and trimming were read from the DNA. The data hold roughly 160,000 clones, with 84% observed a single time. The trim removed 7 bases at V and 7 bases at J, leaving 7 bases unmatched. The length of the CDR3 is 13 residues. Germline lookup yields CDR1 ENHRY and CDR2 SYGVKD. This TCR came from a man aged 25-40 years in good health and CMV-seronegative. This chain joins TRBV10-3 and TRBJ1-1; 9 nucleotides line up with TRBD1. Sequenced: PBMCs. CDR3 in amino acids: CAITPGQGGEAFF. The CDR3 DNA reads as TGTGCCATCACCCCGGGACAGGGAGGTGAAGCTTTCTTT.